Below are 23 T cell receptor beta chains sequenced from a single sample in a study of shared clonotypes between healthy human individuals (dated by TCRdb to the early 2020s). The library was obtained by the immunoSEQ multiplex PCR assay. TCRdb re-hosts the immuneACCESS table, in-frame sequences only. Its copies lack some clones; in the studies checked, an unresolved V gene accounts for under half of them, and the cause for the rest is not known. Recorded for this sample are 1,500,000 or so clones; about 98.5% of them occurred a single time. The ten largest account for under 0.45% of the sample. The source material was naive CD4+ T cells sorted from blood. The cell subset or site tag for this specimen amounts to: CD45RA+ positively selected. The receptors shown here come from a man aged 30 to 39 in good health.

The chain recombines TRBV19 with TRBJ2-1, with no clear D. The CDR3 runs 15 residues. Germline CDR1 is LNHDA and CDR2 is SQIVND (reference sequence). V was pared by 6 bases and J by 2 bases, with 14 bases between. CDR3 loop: CASREWEATYNEQFF. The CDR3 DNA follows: TGTGCCAGTAGGGAATGGGAAGCCACCTACAATGAGCAGTTCTTC.

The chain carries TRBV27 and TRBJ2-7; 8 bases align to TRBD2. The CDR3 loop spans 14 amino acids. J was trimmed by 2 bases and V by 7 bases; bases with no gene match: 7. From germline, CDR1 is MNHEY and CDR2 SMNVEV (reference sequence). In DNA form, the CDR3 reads TGTGCCAGCAAGAGAGCGGGAGCCCCCTACGAGCAGTACTTC. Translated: CASKRAGAPYEQYF.

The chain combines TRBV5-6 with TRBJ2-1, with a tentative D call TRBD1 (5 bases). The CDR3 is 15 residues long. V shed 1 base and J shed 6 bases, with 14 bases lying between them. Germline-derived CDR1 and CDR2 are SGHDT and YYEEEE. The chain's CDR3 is CASSLFGREGNEQFF. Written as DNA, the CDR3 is TGTGCCAGCAGCTTGTTCGGCAGGGAAGGCAATGAGCAGTTCTTC.

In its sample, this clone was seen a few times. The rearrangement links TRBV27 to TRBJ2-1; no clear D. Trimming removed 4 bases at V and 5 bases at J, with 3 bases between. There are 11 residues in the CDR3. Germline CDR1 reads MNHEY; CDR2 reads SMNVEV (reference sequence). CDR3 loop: CASSSNNEQFF. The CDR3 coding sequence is TGTGCCAGCAGTTCCAACAATGAGCAGTTCTTC.

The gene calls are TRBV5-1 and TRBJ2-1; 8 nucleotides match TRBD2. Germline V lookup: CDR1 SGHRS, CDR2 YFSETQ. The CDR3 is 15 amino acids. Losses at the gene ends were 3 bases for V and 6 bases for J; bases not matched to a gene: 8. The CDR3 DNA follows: TGCGCCAGCAGCTCAACCGGGACTAGTTTCAATGAGCAGTTCTTC. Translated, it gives CASSSTGTSFNEQFF.

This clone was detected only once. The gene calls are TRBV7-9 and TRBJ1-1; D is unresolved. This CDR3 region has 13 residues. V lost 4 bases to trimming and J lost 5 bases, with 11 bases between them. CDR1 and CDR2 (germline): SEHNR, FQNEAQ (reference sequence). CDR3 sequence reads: CASSSNPRTEAFF. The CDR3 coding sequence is TGTGCCAGCAGCTCAAACCCGAGGACTGAAGCTTTCTTT.

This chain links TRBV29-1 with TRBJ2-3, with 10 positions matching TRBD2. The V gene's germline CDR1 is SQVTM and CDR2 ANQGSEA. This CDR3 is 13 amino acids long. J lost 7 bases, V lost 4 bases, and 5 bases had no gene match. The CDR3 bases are TGCAGCGTTGCAGCGGGAGGGCCGTATACGCAGTATTTT. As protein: CSVAAGGPYTQYF.

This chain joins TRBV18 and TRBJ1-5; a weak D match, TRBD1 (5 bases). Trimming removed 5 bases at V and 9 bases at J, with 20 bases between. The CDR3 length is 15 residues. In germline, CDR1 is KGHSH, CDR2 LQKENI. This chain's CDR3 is CASSSAGQGQPPQHF. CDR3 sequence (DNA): TGTGCCAGCTCATCCGCGGGGCAGGGTCAGCCGCCCCAGCATTTT.

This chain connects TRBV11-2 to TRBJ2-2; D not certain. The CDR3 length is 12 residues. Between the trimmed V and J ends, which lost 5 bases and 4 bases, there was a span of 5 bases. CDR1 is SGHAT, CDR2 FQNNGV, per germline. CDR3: CASSAITGELFF. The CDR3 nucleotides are TGTGCCAGCAGCGCGATCACCGGGGAGCTGTTTTTT.

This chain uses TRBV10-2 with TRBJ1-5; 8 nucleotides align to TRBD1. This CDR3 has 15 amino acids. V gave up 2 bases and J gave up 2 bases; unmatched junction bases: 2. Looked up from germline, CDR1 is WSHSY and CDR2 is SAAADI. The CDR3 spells CASSELTGGNQPQHF. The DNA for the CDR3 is TGCGCCAGCAGTGAGCTGACAGGGGGCAATCAGCCCCAGCATTTT.

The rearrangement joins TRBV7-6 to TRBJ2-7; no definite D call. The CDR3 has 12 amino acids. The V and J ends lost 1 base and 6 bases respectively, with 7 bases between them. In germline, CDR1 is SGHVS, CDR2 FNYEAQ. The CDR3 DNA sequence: TGTGCCAGCAGCTTAGGAACTGGCGAGCAGTACTTC. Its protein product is CASSLGTGEQYF.

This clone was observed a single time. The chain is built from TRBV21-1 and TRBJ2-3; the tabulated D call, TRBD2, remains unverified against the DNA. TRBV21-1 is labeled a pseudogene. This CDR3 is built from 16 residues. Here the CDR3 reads CASSLRTSESTDTQYF. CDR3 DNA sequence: TGTGCCAGCAGCCTCCGGACTAGCGAGAGCACAGATACGCAGTATTTT.

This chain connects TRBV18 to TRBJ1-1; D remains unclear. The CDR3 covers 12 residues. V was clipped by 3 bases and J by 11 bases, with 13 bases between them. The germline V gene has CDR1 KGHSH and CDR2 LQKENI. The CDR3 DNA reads TGTGCCAGCTCACCCTCTGACGGAGGGGCTTTCTTT. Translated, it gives CASSPSDGGAFF. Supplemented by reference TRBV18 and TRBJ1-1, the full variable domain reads NAGVMQNPRHLVRRRGQEARLRCSPMKGHSHVYWYRQLPEEGLKFMVYLQKENIIDESGMPKERFSAEFPKEGPSILRIQQVVRGDSAAYFCASSPSDGGAFFGQGTRLTVV.

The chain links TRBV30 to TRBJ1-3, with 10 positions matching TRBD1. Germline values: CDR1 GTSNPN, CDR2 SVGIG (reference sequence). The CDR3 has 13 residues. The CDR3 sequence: CATDRGTGNTIYF. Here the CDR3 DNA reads TGTGCGACGGACAGGGGGACAGGAAACACCATATATTTT.

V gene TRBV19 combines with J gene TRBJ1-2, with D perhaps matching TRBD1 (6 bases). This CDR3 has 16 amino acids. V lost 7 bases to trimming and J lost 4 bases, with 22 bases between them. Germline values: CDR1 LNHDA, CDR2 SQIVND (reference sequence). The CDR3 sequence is CASTSYSGTPTYGYTF. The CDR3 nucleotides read TGTGCCAGTACCTCCTATAGCGGGACACCAACCTATGGCTACACCTTC.

The CDR3 DNA is TGTGCCAGCAGCTTAGATTGGATAAACAATGAGCAGTTCTTC. This translates into CASSLDWINNEQFF. This chain uses TRBV11-2 with TRBJ2-1; D gene unclear. CDR1 is SGHAT and CDR2 is FQNNGV in the germline V gene. V was pared by 0 bases and J by 5 bases, with 8 bases between. This CDR3 spans 14 amino acids.

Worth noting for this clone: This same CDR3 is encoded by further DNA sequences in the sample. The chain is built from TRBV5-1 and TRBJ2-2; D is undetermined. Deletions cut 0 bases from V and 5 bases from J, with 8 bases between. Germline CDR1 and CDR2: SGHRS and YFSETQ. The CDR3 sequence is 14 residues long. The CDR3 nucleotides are TGCGCCAGCAGCTTGGAAGGCTTTACCGGGGAGCTGTTTTTT. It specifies CASSLEGFTGELFF.

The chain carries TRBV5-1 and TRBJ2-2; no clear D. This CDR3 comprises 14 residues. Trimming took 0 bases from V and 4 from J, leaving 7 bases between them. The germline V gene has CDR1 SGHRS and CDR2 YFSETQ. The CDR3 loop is CASSLVGITGELFF. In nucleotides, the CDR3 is TGCGCCAGCAGCTTGGTAGGGATCACCGGGGAGCTGTTTTTT. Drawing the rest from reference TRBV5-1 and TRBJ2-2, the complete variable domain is KAGVTQTPRYLIKTRGQQVTLSCSPISGHRSVSWYQQTPGQGLQFLFEYFSETQRNKGNFPGRFSGRQFSNSRSEMNVSTLELGDSALYLCASSLVGITGELFFGEGSRLTVL.

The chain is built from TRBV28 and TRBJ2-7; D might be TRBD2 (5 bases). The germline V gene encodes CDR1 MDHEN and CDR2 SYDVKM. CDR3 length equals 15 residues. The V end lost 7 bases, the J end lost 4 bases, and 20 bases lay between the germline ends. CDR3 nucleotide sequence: TGTGCCAGCATTAGCCCCGGGATGTTACGTTACGAGCAGTACTTC. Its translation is CASISPGMLRYEQYF.

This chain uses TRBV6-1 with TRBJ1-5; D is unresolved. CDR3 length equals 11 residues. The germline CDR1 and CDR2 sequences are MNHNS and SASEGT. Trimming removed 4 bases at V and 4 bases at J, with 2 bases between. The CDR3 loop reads CASSVNQPQHF. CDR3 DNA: TGTGCCAGCAGTGTAAATCAGCCCCAGCATTTT.

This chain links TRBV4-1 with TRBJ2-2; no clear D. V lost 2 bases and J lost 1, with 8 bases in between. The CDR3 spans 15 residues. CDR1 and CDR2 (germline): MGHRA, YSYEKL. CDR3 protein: CASSQQALNTGELFF. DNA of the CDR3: TGCGCCAGCAGCCAACAGGCTTTGAACACCGGGGAGCTGTTTTTT.

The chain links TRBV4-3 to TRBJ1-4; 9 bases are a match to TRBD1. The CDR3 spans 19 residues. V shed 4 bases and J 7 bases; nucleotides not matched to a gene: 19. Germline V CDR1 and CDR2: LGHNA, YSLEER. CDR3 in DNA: TGCGCCAGCAGCCCGGGCGCGTGGACAGGGGTTGTCGTTGGTGAAAAACTGTTTTTT. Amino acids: CASSPGAWTGVVVGEKLFF.

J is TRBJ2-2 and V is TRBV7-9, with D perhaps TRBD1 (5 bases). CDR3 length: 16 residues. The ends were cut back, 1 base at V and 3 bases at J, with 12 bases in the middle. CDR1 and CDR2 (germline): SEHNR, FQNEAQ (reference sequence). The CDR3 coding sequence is TGTGCCAGCAGCTTAGTAGGGGTCAGTCACACCGGGGAGCTGTTTTTT. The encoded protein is CASSLVGVSHTGELFF. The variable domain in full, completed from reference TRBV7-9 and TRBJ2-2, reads DTGVSQNPRHKITKRGQNVTFRCDPISEHNRLYWYRQTLGQGPEFLTYFQNEAQLEKSRLLSDRFSAERPKGSFSTLEIQRTEQGDSAMYLCASSLVGVSHTGELFFGEGSRLTVL.